The rows below give T cell receptor beta chains drawn from one sample of a study of blood T cell repertoires in COVID-19. Sequencing was performed with immunoSEQ multiplex PCR; in TCRdb, only in-frame clones are kept and a portion is missing. The sample holds fewer than 350,000 clones, 70% to 90% seen once. Sequenced sample: peripheral blood. The receptors stem from a man aged 18 to 29 with active or convalescent COVID-19. Both conserved end residues are part of each CDR3. The order of the fields is D gene, CDR3 length, V gene, J gene, CDR3 protein. D genes are given only for firm matches.

NA	16	TRBV5-1	TRBJ2-5	CASSLFGGGLQETQYF
NA	14	TRBV4-2	TRBJ2-3	CASSQGIATDTQYF
NA	16	TRBV13	TRBJ1-6	CASSSRGSSYNSPLHF
NA	12	TRBV13	TRBJ2-5	CASTKGGETQYF
TRBD1	15	TRBV3-1/TRBV3-2	TRBJ1-6	CASSRQGSANSPLHF
NA	14	TRBV21-1	TRBJ1-4	CASSVNGEVEKLFF
NA	16	TRBV7-9	TRBJ2-3	CASSLESSWGTDTQYF
NA	14	TRBV27	TRBJ1-5	CASRTGGSNQPQHF
NA	12	TRBV19	TRBJ1-1	CASATGNTEAFF
NA	13	TRBV7-6	TRBJ2-3	CASSAAGSDTQYF
NA	15	TRBV6-4	TRBJ2-1	CASSEEGGGNNEQFF
TRBD2	20	TRBV3-1/TRBV3-2	TRBJ2-5	CASSYAARLAGGNNQETQYF
NA	15	TRBV25-1	TRBJ2-6	CASRETGSGANVLTF
TRBD1	15	TRBV7-9	TRBJ2-2	CASSIGTGVTGELFF
NA	14	TRBV4-1	TRBJ1-5	CASSQDRRDQPQHF
NA	14	TRBV19	TRBJ1-5	CASSNGYSNQPQHF
TRBD2	15	TRBV19	TRBJ2-3	CASNPAGGKGDTQYF
NA	12	TRBV11-2	TRBJ1-2	CASSPFRVGYTF